Shown below are 32 T cell receptor beta chains from a single sample sequenced in a study of T cell repertoires in cytomegalovirus infection. MiXCR, run by TCRdb on the reads, gives a single entry per CDR3 protein. The data show approximately 770,000 distinct CDR3 sequences, with just under 30% seen just once and about an eighth held by the top ten. These receptors have no identified antigens. The specimen was cultured CD8+ T cells from PBMCs, collected from culture after CMV antigen stimulation. These receptors were obtained from a human donor in good health (CMV status not recorded). Some clones in this sample may be carry-over from other donors' samples.

There are a few counts of this clonotype. The chain couples TRBV7-6 to TRBJ2-7; perhaps TRBD2 as D (5 bases). CDR1 is SGHVS, CDR2 FNYEAQ, per germline. The germline V and J ends were trimmed by 5 bases and 1 base, with 12 bases remaining between them. This CDR3 has 14 amino acids. CDR3 sequence: CASSGGPSSYEQYF. DNA of the CDR3: TGTGCCAGCAGCGGAGGACCTTCGTCCTACGAGCAGTACTTC. Filled out from reference TRBV7-6 and TRBJ2-7, the complete variable domain reads GAGVSQSPRYKVTKRGQDVALRCDPISGHVSLYWYRQALGQGPEFLTYFNYEAQQDKSGLPNDRFSAERPEGSISTLTIQRTEQRDSAMYRCASSGGPSSYEQYFGPGTRLTVT.

In this sample, this clonotype turned up a few times. The chain couples TRBV6-1 to TRBJ1-4, with a tentative D call TRBD1 (6 bases). Trimming stripped 0 bases from V and 5 bases from J, with 10 bases between. CDR1 and CDR2 (germline): MNHNS, SASEGT. The CDR3 contains 15 residues. CDR3: CASSEALTGNEKLFF. In DNA, the CDR3 is TGTGCCAGCAGTGAAGCGCTGACAGGAAATGAAAAACTGTTTTTT.

The chain combines TRBV9 with TRBJ1-6, with 9 bases that match TRBD1. J gave up 7 bases and V 3 bases, and 5 bases lay outside the gene matches. From germline, CDR1 is SGDLS and CDR2 YYNGEE. CDR3 size: 15 residues. CDR3 DNA sequence: TGTGCCAGCAGCGAGGGACAGGGCCTAAATTCACCCCTCCACTTT. Translating it yields CASSEGQGLNSPLHF.

In this sample, this clonotype turned up many times. The chain combines TRBV27 with TRBJ1-1; D is undetermined. In germline, CDR1 is MNHEY, CDR2 SMNVEV (reference sequence). The germline V and J ends were trimmed by 6 bases and 1 base, with 9 bases remaining between them. This CDR3 region has 13 residues. The CDR3 DNA sequence: TGTGCCAGCAGCAACGACCGGAACACTGAAGCTTTCTTT. Translating gives CASSNDRNTEAFF.

This clonotype has at least ten counts. The CDR3, as DNA: TGCGCCAGCAGCCAAGATTCCCATAACTCTGGAAACACCATATATTTT. Protein sequence: CASSQDSHNSGNTIYF. The chain combines TRBV4-3 with TRBJ1-3; D is ambiguous. The CDR3 is made up of 16 amino acids. The V end lost 0 bases, the J end lost 0 bases, and 9 bases lay between the germline ends. In germline, CDR1 is LGHNA, CDR2 YSLEER.

A few counts support this clonotype. The CDR3 nucleotides read TGTGCCAGCAGTAACCGAGGGGGAGGGACGGTAGGCAATGAGCAGTTCTTC. Amino acids: CASSNRGGGTVGNEQFF. This chain links TRBV28 with TRBJ2-1; the D gene is possibly TRBD2 (7 bases). V was pared by 5 bases and J by 6 bases, with 23 bases between. Germline V gives CDR1 MDHEN, CDR2 SYDVKM. The CDR3 spans 17 residues.

The chain has TRBV4-3 and TRBJ1-2; D remains unclear. V lost 0 bases and J lost 0, with 8 bases in between. This CDR3 region has 15 residues. Germline V CDR1 and CDR2: LGHNA, YSLEER. CDR3: CASSQERTANYGYTF. Here the CDR3 DNA reads TGCGCCAGCAGCCAAGAGAGGACGGCTAACTATGGCTACACCTTC.

This clonotype was observed a handful of times. The V call is TRBV19, the J call TRBJ2-7; D unresolved. Germline V gives CDR1 LNHDA, CDR2 SQIVND (reference sequence). Trimming removed 3 bases from V and 3 bases from J, with 9 bases in between. The CDR3 extends over 13 amino acids. CDR3 in DNA: TGTGCCAGTAGTATCGCACTGGGCTACGAGCAGTACGTC. It encodes CASSIALGYEQYV.

The chain uses TRBV7-9 and TRBJ2-3; 7 bases align to TRBD1. J gave up 7 bases and V 2 bases, and 12 bases lay outside the gene matches. Germline CDR1 is SEHNR and CDR2 is FQNEAQ (reference sequence). The CDR3 covers 16 residues. As DNA, the CDR3 is TGTGCCAGCAGCTTAAACGAGGGGGCGAGTTCCAATACGCAGTATTTT. Amino acid sequence: CASSLNEGASSNTQYF.

The V and J genes are TRBV7-6 and TRBJ2-3; D remains unclear. Deletions cut 5 bases from V and 1 base from J, with 7 bases between. There are 13 residues in the CDR3. The germline V gene has CDR1 SGHVS and CDR2 FNYEAQ. CDR3 amino acids: CASSRSRTDTQYF. The CDR3 DNA follows: TGTGCCAGCAGCCGTAGCCGCACAGATACGCAGTATTTT.

The table lists this clonotype with a few counts. The CDR3 DNA reads TGCAGTGCTCCACAGGGCTATCGCAATCAGCCCCAGCATTTT. This sequence encodes CSAPQGYRNQPQHF. The gene calls are TRBV20-1 and TRBJ1-5, with D tentatively TRBD1 (6 bases). CDR1 is DFQATT and CDR2 is SNEGSKA in the germline V gene (reference sequence). The germline V and J ends were trimmed by 5 bases and 2 bases, with 13 bases remaining between them. The CDR3 spans 14 residues.

Many counts were recorded for this clonotype. J is TRBJ2-1 and V is TRBV7-6; a weak D match, TRBD2 (7 bases). CDR1 is SGHVS and CDR2 is FNYEAQ in the germline V gene. The CDR3 totals 15 residues. V was trimmed by 1 base and J by 7 bases, leaving 14 bases between them. This chain's CDR3 is CASSLVGGPGNEQFF. The CDR3 DNA sequence: TGTGCCAGCAGCTTAGTGGGGGGGCCTGGGAATGAGCAGTTCTTC.

The rearrangement links TRBV5-1 to TRBJ2-7; unclear D gene. CDR3 length: 13 residues. Germline CDR1 is SGHRS and CDR2 is YFSETQ. The ends were cut back, 0 bases at V and 5 bases at J, with 9 bases in the middle. This CDR3 reads CASSLAGSDEQYF. The CDR3 region has the DNA TGCGCCAGCAGCTTGGCCGGCAGCGACGAGCAGTACTTC. Complete variable domain (other parts from reference TRBV5-1 and TRBJ2-7): KAGVTQTPRYLIKTRGQQVTLSCSPISGHRSVSWYQQTPGQGLQFLFEYFSETQRNKGNFPGRFSGRQFSNSRSEMNVSTLELGDSALYLCASSLAGSDEQYFGPGTRLTVT.

The V gene is TRBV5-4, the J gene TRBJ2-1; D remains ambiguous. Looked up from germline, CDR1 is SGHNT and CDR2 is YYREEE (reference sequence). The CDR3 totals 17 residues. With 3 bases removed from V and 0 bases from J, the gap between germline ends came to 16 bases. CDR3 amino acids: CASSSPPQRHSYNEQFF. CDR3 bases: TGTGCCAGCAGCTCCCCCCCCCAACGACACTCCTACAATGAGCAGTTCTTC.

Turning to this clonotype: No DNA is shown, since the ends of the CDR3 on it are uncertain; the CDR3 is the one TCRdb lists. The chain joins TRBV12-3 or TRBV12-4 to TRBJ2-4; TRBD1 was called by the table and not checked on the DNA. From its first to its last residue, the CDR3 has 17 amino acids. The CDR3 region is CASSPRVGAGAKNIQHF.

The chain combines TRBV5-1 with TRBJ1-2, with D unresolved. V dropped 4 bases and J dropped 4 bases, with 17 bases sitting between them. Germline V gene lookup returns CDR1 SGHRS and CDR2 YFSETQ. This CDR3 spans 15 amino acids. In DNA, the CDR3 is TGCGCCAGCAGCCAAAATCCGGGAGCCTTCTATGGCTACACCTTC. This codes for CASSQNPGAFYGYTF.

This clonotype was recorded at least ten times. The J gene is TRBJ2-5, the V gene TRBV19; tentatively, D is TRBD1 (6 bases). The germline gives CDR1 LNHDA, CDR2 SQIVND (reference sequence). CDR3 size: 14 residues. Trimming stripped 3 bases from V and 5 bases from J, with 13 bases between. Here the CDR3 reads CASSMGGQMETQYF. The CDR3 DNA reads as TGTGCCAGTAGTATGGGTGGACAGATGGAGACCCAGTACTTC. The full variable domain, its missing parts supplied by reference TRBV19 and TRBJ2-5, is DGGITQSPKYLFRKEGQNVTLSCEQNLNHDAMYWYRQDPGQGLRLIYYSQIVNDFQKGDIAEGYSVSREKKESFPLTVTSAQKNPTAFYLCASSMGGQMETQYFGPGTRLLVL.

The chain joins TRBV19 to TRBJ2-7; D is tentatively TRBD1 or TRBD2 (5 bases each). Looked up from germline, CDR1 is LNHDA and CDR2 is SQIVND (reference sequence). V was trimmed by 8 bases and J by 5 bases, leaving 22 bases between them. The CDR3 has 15 amino acids. Here the CDR3 reads CASVPKRGYPNEQYF. The DNA of the CDR3 is TGTGCCAGTGTCCCCAAGAGGGGTTATCCTAACGAGCAGTACTTC.

This clonotype has a handful of counts. The chain joins TRBV28 to TRBJ1-2, with a tentative D call TRBD1 (6 bases). CDR3 length equals 13 residues. Trimming removed 4 bases at V and 4 bases at J, with 10 bases between. Germline V gene sequence: CDR1 MDHEN, CDR2 SYDVKM. Here the CDR3 reads CASSWGTSYGYTF. The CDR3 coding sequence is TGTGCCAGCAGTTGGGGGACATCCTATGGCTACACCTTC.

The chain carries TRBV12-3 or TRBV12-4 and TRBJ2-1, with 8 bases identical to TRBD2. Trimming at V came to 8 bases and at J to 3 bases, leaving 6 bases not matched to a gene. The CDR3 extends over 14 amino acids. The CDR3, as DNA: TGTGCCAGCGTCGGGGGGGGGGTCTACAATGAGCAGTTCTTC. Translated, it gives CASVGGGVYNEQFF.

In this sample, this clonotype turned up a few times. V usage is TRBV7-2 and J usage is TRBJ2-3, with D maybe TRBD2 (6 bases). The V gene's germline CDR1 is SGHTA and CDR2 FQGNSA. This CDR3 has 16 amino acids. The V and J ends lost 1 base and 3 bases respectively, with 14 bases between them. Written as DNA, the CDR3 is TGTGCCAGCAGCTTAGGCGGGGTGGTAGTAACAGATACGCAGTATTTT. Its protein product is CASSLGGVVVTDTQYF.

This clonotype was recorded many times. The CDR3 region is CASSSGFGSYNEQFF. In nucleotides, the CDR3 is TGTGCCAGCAGCTCCGGGTTCGGATCCTACAATGAGCAGTTCTTC. The chain couples TRBV7-9 to TRBJ2-1, with D unclear. The CDR3 runs to 15 residues. The germline CDR1 and CDR2 sequences are SEHNR and FQNEAQ (reference sequence). V dropped 4 bases and J dropped 1 base, with 11 bases sitting between them.

The chain carries TRBV19 and TRBJ1-1, with D tentatively TRBD1 (5 bases). The CDR3 covers 13 residues. The germline V and J ends were trimmed by 1 base and 6 bases, with 9 bases remaining between them. CDR1 and CDR2 (germline): LNHDA, SQIVND (reference sequence). CDR3 amino acids: CASSIAGVPEAFF. The CDR3 DNA sequence: TGTGCCAGTAGTATAGCGGGGGTACCTGAAGCTTTCTTT.

This sequence joins TRBV7-9 and TRBJ2-1; a weak D match, TRBD1 (5 bases). This CDR3 is 12 amino acids long. CDR1 is SEHNR and CDR2 is FQNEAQ in the germline V gene (reference sequence). Trimming pared 3 bases from V and 7 bases from J, leaving 7 bases between. The CDR3 DNA reads TGTGCCAGCAGCTTCAACAGGAATGAGCAGTTCTTC. It codes for CASSFNRNEQFF.

This clonotype was counted between two and nine times. The chain joins TRBV4-2 to TRBJ1-1, with a weak D call TRBD1 (6 bases). The CDR3 loop spans 16 amino acids. Deletions cut 0 bases from V and 0 bases from J, with 11 bases between. The germline V gene has CDR1 LGHNA and CDR2 YNFKEQ. CDR3: CASSQDPGQLNTEAFF. DNA for the CDR3: TGTGCCAGCAGCCAAGATCCGGGACAACTGAACACTGAAGCTTTCTTT.

This clonotype came up a few times. The V call is TRBV4-3, the J call TRBJ2-3; 13 bases fit TRBD2. This CDR3 has 16 residues. V shed 0 bases, J shed 4 bases, and the junction held 1 base outside the gene matches. The germline V gene encodes CDR1 LGHNA and CDR2 YSLEER. The CDR3 DNA reads TGCGCCAGCAGCCAAGACGGGACTAGCGGGGCAGATACGCAGTATTTT. This gives the protein CASSQDGTSGADTQYF.

In its sample, this clonotype was seen a few times. The junction shows a germline mismatch at one end, possibly a read error. The V gene is TRBV25-1, the J gene TRBJ2-1; D gene ambiguous. CDR3 length equals 14 residues. The V gene's germline CDR1 is MGHDK and CDR2 SYGVNS. The CDR3 spells CASSEFGAYDEQFF. The CDR3, as DNA: TGTGCCAGCAGTGAATTCGGAGCCTACGATGAGCAGTTCTTC.

This clonotype was picked up many times. The chain couples TRBV2 to TRBJ2-7; 7 bases agree with TRBD1. The junction had 5 bases not matched to a gene; V was cut back by 8 bases and J by 1 base. From germline, CDR1 is SNHLY and CDR2 FYNNEI. The CDR3 spans 13 residues. This CDR3 reads CASHGDRSYEQYF. Here the CDR3 DNA reads TGTGCCAGCCACGGGGACAGATCCTACGAGCAGTACTTC.

This clonotype came up many times. This rearrangement joins TRBV7-6 to TRBJ2-5; 7 positions agree with TRBD2. The CDR3 has 15 residues. Germline trimming cut 3 bases from V and 5 bases from J; bases unmatched to any gene: 9. The germline gives CDR1 SGHVS, CDR2 FNYEAQ. Here the CDR3 reads CASSFSGFAGETQYF. The CDR3 DNA reads as TGTGCCAGCAGCTTTAGCGGGTTCGCGGGGGAGACCCAGTACTTC.

The chain is built from TRBV28 and TRBJ1-2, with D unresolved. Germline assignment: CDR1 MDHEN and CDR2 SYDVKM. The CDR3 runs to 16 residues. Trimming shortened V by 2 bases and J by 8 bases, and 21 bases separated the two germline ends. CDR3 DNA: TGTGCCAGCAGTTTACCTACGACACCCCCCGGTCAGGGCTACACCTTC. It encodes CASSLPTTPPGQGYTF.

V usage is TRBV3-1 and J usage is TRBJ2-2, with D maybe TRBD2 (7 bases). This CDR3 is 17 amino acids long. V lost 7 bases and J lost 4, with 22 bases in between. The V gene's germline CDR1 is LGHDT and CDR2 YNNKEL (reference sequence). CDR3 protein: CASNRGGEEGFTGELFF. In DNA form, the CDR3 reads TGTGCCAGCAACCGAGGGGGGGAAGAGGGGTTCACCGGGGAGCTGTTTTTT.

The chain couples TRBV7-9 to TRBJ2-7, with TRBD1 identical over 8 bases. This CDR3 region has 15 residues. Losses at the gene ends were 6 bases for V and 6 bases for J; bases not matched to a gene: 13. Germline CDR1 SEHNR, CDR2 FQNEAQ (reference sequence). As DNA, the CDR3 is TGTGCCAGCAGTACTTCAGGCCAGGGGGCAGGCGAGCAGTACTTC. Amino acids: CASSTSGQGAGEQYF.